The following is a T cell receptor (beta chain) sequence with its context. Its antigen is undetermined. Isolated per sample were at least 7 million PBMCs. The authors ran a second PCR of about 6 to 11 cycles using a sample-barcoded 5' primer and a J-beta primer mix. Each CDR3 protein gets one entry after TCRdb re-called the 5' RACE reads with MiXCR. Here the sample spans about 970,000 distinct CDR3 sequences, 45% to 60% being singletons. This entry comes from a study of blood T cells in healthy people across ages. Study-wide points: Measured against age, TCR beta diversity per million T cells decreased in a roughly linear manner. The authors considered diversity estimates from one million T cells to be underestimates.

The CDR3 totals 16 residues. Germline values: CDR1 SNHLY, CDR2 FYNNEI. Trimming cost V 6 bases and J 4 bases, with 19 bases left between them. The sequenced material came from blood. The TCR was taken from a woman aged 55-75 years in good health. The chain combines TRBV2 with TRBJ1-5, with D possibly TRBD1 on 6 matching bases. The CDR3 reads CASSLRTDGSNQPQHF. The CDR3, as DNA: TGTGCCAGCAGCCTAAGGACAGATGGGTCTAATCAGCCCCAGCATTTT.